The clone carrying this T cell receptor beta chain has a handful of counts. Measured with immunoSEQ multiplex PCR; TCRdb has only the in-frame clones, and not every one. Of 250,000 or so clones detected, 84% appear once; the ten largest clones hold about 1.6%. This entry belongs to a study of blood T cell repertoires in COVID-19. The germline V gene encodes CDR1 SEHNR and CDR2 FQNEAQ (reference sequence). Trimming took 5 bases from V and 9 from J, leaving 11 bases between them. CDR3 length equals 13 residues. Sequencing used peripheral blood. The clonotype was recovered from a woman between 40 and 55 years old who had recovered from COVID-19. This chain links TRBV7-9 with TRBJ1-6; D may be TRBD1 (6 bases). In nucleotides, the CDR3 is TGTGCCAGCAGCGCATCAGGGGTTTCACCCCTCCACTTT. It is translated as CASSASGVSPLHF.